Presented here are 25 T cell receptor beta chains from one specimen sequenced in a study of beta chain features in type 1 diabetes. As every portion of the isolated RNA was reverse transcribed, the sequencing read expressed TCRB transcripts. The method was immunoSEQ multiplex PCR; TCRdb's version includes in-frame clones alone and lacks a portion of them. The top ten clones hold 0.095% to 0.15% of a sample with around 600,000 clones, 12% of them seen once. These receptors' targets are unknown. Overall study results and limits: TCRB CDR3s from Type 1 diabetes patients were moderately but significantly shorter in all four CD4+ subsets.

What was sequenced was naive CD4+ T cells from blood. The receptors were sampled from a man aged 30 to 45 with type 1 diabetes.

This clone has just a few counts. The chain carries TRBV4-2 and TRBJ1-1; TRBD1 agrees at 7 bases. CDR1 and CDR2 from the germline V gene are LGHNA and YNFKEQ. CDR3 length equals 16 residues. Losses at the gene ends were 0 bases for V and 2 bases for J; bases not matched to a gene: 6. CDR3 residues: CASSQDPGQKNTEAFF. In nucleotides, the CDR3 is TGTGCCAGCAGCCAAGATCCGGGACAGAAAAACACTGAAGCTTTCTTT.

The chain carries TRBV29-1 and TRBJ2-2; the D gene is possibly TRBD2 (7 bases). V gave up 5 bases and J gave up 6 bases, with 13 bases separating them. The CDR3 length is 13 residues. Germline CDR1 SQVTM, CDR2 ANQGSEA. CDR3 DNA sequence: TGCAGCGTTATCGGGGGGCTTCCCGGGGAGCTGTTTTTT. This codes for CSVIGGLPGELFF.

The chain combines TRBV4-3 with TRBJ2-5; unclear D gene. Trimming cost V 0 bases and J 1 base, with 9 bases left between them. The length of the CDR3 is 15 residues. Germline V gives CDR1 LGHNA, CDR2 YSLEER. CDR3 residues: CASSQDLALQETQYF. CDR3 bases: TGCGCCAGCAGCCAAGATTTGGCGCTCCAAGAGACCCAGTACTTC.

This chain connects TRBV19 to TRBJ1-5; D possibly corresponds to TRBD1 (6 bases). With 5 bases removed from V and 2 bases from J, the gap between germline ends came to 19 bases. Germline assignment: CDR1 LNHDA and CDR2 SQIVND (reference sequence). This CDR3 comprises 17 residues. CDR3 loop: CASSSTGFQNGNQPQHF. Here the CDR3 DNA reads TGTGCCAGTAGTTCAACAGGGTTTCAAAATGGCAATCAGCCCCAGCATTTT.

V is TRBV7-9 and J is TRBJ1-1, with TRBD1 identical over 9 bases. From germline, CDR1 is SEHNR and CDR2 FQNEAQ (reference sequence). Trimming cost V 5 bases and J 0 bases; bases outside gene matches: 10. The CDR3 consists of 17 residues. The CDR3 DNA follows: TGTGCCAGCAGCACGAAGGGACAGGGCTTCCTGAACACTGAAGCTTTCTTT. Translating it yields CASSTKGQGFLNTEAFF.

This chain links TRBV6-1 with TRBJ1-6; 8 nucleotides match TRBD1. The germline V gene has CDR1 MNHNS and CDR2 SASEGT. This CDR3 is built from 19 residues. V dropped 2 bases and J dropped 8; count of bases not matched to a gene: 17. Here the CDR3 DNA reads TGTGCCAGCAGTGAAAGGGACAGGCCCCGGGGGTGGATGGATTCACCCCTCCACTTT. The encoded protein is CASSERDRPRGWMDSPLHF.

Only a few counts were recorded for this clone. This chain connects TRBV28 to TRBJ2-7, with D perhaps being TRBD1 or TRBD2 (7 bases each). Per germline, CDR1 MDHEN and CDR2 SYDVKM. V was clipped by 4 bases and J by 4 bases, with 17 bases between them. This CDR3 comprises 15 residues. The CDR3 loop reads CASSSAGGGNYEQYF. DNA for the CDR3: TGTGCCAGCAGTTCCGCAGGGGGGGGTAATTACGAGCAGTACTTC.

V usage is TRBV7-2 and J usage is TRBJ2-6; D gene unclear. From germline, CDR1 is SGHTA and CDR2 FQGNSA. Trimming pared 6 bases from V and 0 bases from J, leaving 9 bases between. CDR3 size: 15 residues. The CDR3 spells CASRSTGSGANVLTF. The CDR3 bases are TGTGCCAGCAGGTCGACCGGCTCTGGGGCCAACGTCCTGACTTTC.

This clone was picked up a small number of times. This chain links TRBV5-1 with TRBJ1-2; 10 positions match TRBD1. Per the germline V gene, CDR1 is SGHRS and CDR2 is YFSETQ. The CDR3 has 14 amino acids. Trimming at V came to 4 bases and at J to 4 bases, leaving 4 bases not matched to a gene. CDR3 loop: CASSRDRGGYGYTF. The DNA of the CDR3 is TGCGCCAGCAGCCGGGACAGGGGCGGCTATGGCTACACCTTC.

V and J are TRBV7-9 and TRBJ1-1; D gene uncertain. Germline V gives CDR1 SEHNR, CDR2 FQNEAQ (reference sequence). V was trimmed by 5 bases and J by 0 bases, leaving 13 bases between them. The length of the CDR3 is 15 residues. The DNA of the CDR3 is TGTGCCAGCAGCCCTACCTTGCGGGTGAACACTGAAGCTTTCTTT. Protein: CASSPTLRVNTEAFF.

The chain combines TRBV2 with TRBJ1-4; D is ambiguous. Trimming cost V 4 bases and J 6 bases, with 12 bases left between them. CDR3 size: 14 residues. From germline, CDR1 is SNHLY and CDR2 FYNNEI. This CDR3 is CASSVRRVDEKLFF. In nucleotides, the CDR3 is TGTGCCAGCAGTGTGCGGAGGGTGGATGAAAAACTGTTTTTT.

The V and J genes are TRBV9 and TRBJ2-2; the D is unclear. The CDR3 extends over 14 amino acids. Germline assignment: CDR1 SGDLS and CDR2 YYNGEE. V was pared by 0 bases and J by 6 bases, with 9 bases between. CDR3 nucleotides: TGTGCCAGCAGCGTAGAGGTTGGGGCCGGGGAGCTGTTTTTT. Its translation: CASSVEVGAGELFF.

This clone was observed a handful of times. The chain is built from TRBV20-1 and TRBJ2-5, with D maybe TRBD1 (6 bases). Germline CDR1 and CDR2: DFQATT and SNEGSKA (reference sequence). With 7 bases removed from V and 5 bases from J, the gap between germline ends came to 8 bases. CDR3 size: 10 residues. For the CDR3, the DNA is TGCAGTGAGGGGGTGGAGACCCAGTACTTC. Translated, it gives CSEGVETQYF.

V is TRBV5-4 and J is TRBJ2-1; D is ambiguous. The germline V gene has CDR1 SGHNT and CDR2 YYREEE (reference sequence). CDR3 length equals 16 residues. V lost 0 bases to trimming and J lost 0 bases, with 10 bases between them. CDR3 nucleotides: TGTGCCAGCAGCTTGGACCCAGCCAGCTCCTACAATGAGCAGTTCTTC. Translated: CASSLDPASSYNEQFF. The full variable domain, completed using reference TRBV5-4 and TRBJ2-1, is ETGVTQSPTHLIKTRGQQVTLRCSSQSGHNTVSWYQQALGQGPQFIFQYYREEENGRGNFPPRFSGLQFPNYSSELNVNALELDDSALYLCASSLDPASSYNEQFFGPGTRLTVL.

In its sample, this clone was seen a few times. The chain has TRBV5-4 and TRBJ1-1; no clear D. CDR1 SGHNT and CDR2 YYREEE come from the germline V gene (reference sequence). This CDR3 region has 14 residues. Trimming left V 2 bases short and J 0 bases short, with 8 bases between. CDR3 amino acids: CASSFRDMNTEAFF. The CDR3 nucleotides read TGTGCCAGCAGCTTCAGAGACATGAACACTGAAGCTTTCTTT.

This clone occurred a few times. The gene calls are TRBV29-1 and TRBJ1-2; a weak D match, TRBD1 (6 bases). The ends were cut back, 5 bases at V and 6 bases at J, with 16 bases in the middle. The CDR3 spans 13 residues. The germline V gene has CDR1 SQVTM and CDR2 ANQGSEA. CDR3 coding DNA: TGCAGCGTTTCTACCGGGACAAGCAATGGCTACACCTTC. This gives the protein CSVSTGTSNGYTF.

CDR3 sequence (DNA): TGTGCCAGCAGTGGTCCGACAGGGATCTCCTACAATGAGCAGTTCTTC. Protein sequence: CASSGPTGISYNEQFF. The chain has TRBV25-1 and TRBJ2-1; 7 nucleotides agree with TRBD1. J lost 0 bases, V lost 4 bases, and 6 bases had no gene match. Looked up from germline, CDR1 is MGHDK and CDR2 is SYGVNS. The length of the CDR3 is 16 residues.

This clone showed up just a few times. V is TRBV29-1 and J is TRBJ2-1; perhaps D is TRBD1 or TRBD2 (5 bases each). V was shortened by 3 bases and J by 5 bases, with 8 bases between the two germline ends. Germline CDR1 is SQVTM and CDR2 is ANQGSEA. The CDR3 is 12 amino acids. The CDR3 is CSVDRGHNEQFF. The CDR3 DNA is TGCAGCGTTGATAGGGGACACAATGAGCAGTTCTTC.

In its sample, this clone was seen a few times. Additional DNA sequences in this sample encode the identical CDR3. CDR3 sequence reads: CASSSSGASYEQYF. The CDR3 region has the DNA TGTGCCAGCAGCTCGTCGGGGGCCTCCTACGAGCAGTACTTC. This chain connects TRBV7-2 to TRBJ2-7; the D call may be TRBD1 or TRBD2 (6 bases each). Germline V gene sequence: CDR1 SGHTA, CDR2 FQGNSA. The CDR3 has 14 residues. The V and J ends lost 4 bases and 0 bases respectively, with 10 bases between them.

This clone came up a few times. The chain couples TRBV2 to TRBJ1-1; no definite D call. The CDR3 has 12 amino acids. Germline values: CDR1 SNHLY, CDR2 FYNNEI. CDR3 amino acids: CAKGKGNTEAFF. DNA of the CDR3: TGTGCAAAAGGGAAGGGGAACACTGAAGCTTTCTTT.

A note on this clone: At one end, the junction sequence differs from germline, possibly due to a read error. The rearrangement links TRBV14 to TRBJ1-2, with a weak D call TRBD1 (6 bases). The germline CDR1 and CDR2 sequences are SGHDN and FVKESK. This CDR3 is built from 14 residues. CDR3 loop: CASSQGLLGQTTIF. CDR3 coding DNA: TGTGCCAGCAGCCAAGGCCTACTAGGACAGACCACTATCTTC.

Only a few counts were recorded for this clone. The chain combines TRBV4-3 with TRBJ1-4, with a weak D call TRBD1 (6 bases). The CDR3 is 17 amino acids. Trimming pared 0 bases from V and 5 bases from J, leaving 16 bases between. Per germline, CDR1 LGHNA and CDR2 YSLEER. CDR3 sequence reads: CASSQDRLGQGNEKLFF. DNA for the CDR3: TGCGCCAGCAGCCAAGATCGTTTAGGTCAGGGGAATGAAAAACTGTTTTTT.

CDR3 region: CASSLEEWGSGNTIYF. The CDR3 nucleotides are TGCGCCAGCAGCTTGGAAGAATGGGGATCTGGAAACACCATATATTTT. The chain is built from TRBV5-1 and TRBJ1-3; D remains ambiguous. CDR1 is SGHRS, CDR2 YFSETQ, per germline. V lost 0 bases and J 1 base, leaving 11 bases between the germline ends. The CDR3 runs to 16 residues.

The CDR3 loop is CASSEGAGPYNEQFF. The DNA of the CDR3 is TGTGCCAGCAGTGAGGGAGCGGGTCCCTACAATGAGCAGTTCTTC. The chain is built from TRBV6-4 and TRBJ2-1, with TRBD2 as a possible D gene (6 bases). This CDR3 has 15 residues. The V end lost 3 bases, the J end lost 2 bases, and 11 bases lay between the germline ends. Germline V lookup: CDR1 MRHNA, CDR2 SNTAGT.

The rearrangement joins TRBV11-3 to TRBJ1-2, with D possibly matching TRBD1 (6 bases). Looked up from germline, CDR1 is SGHNT and CDR2 is YENEEA. CDR3 length: 15 residues. The V and J ends lost 5 bases and 7 bases respectively, with 20 bases between them. The CDR3 loop is CASSTPNREGGGYTF. CDR3 sequence (DNA): TGTGCCAGCAGCACTCCCAACAGGGAGGGCGGTGGCTACACCTTC.